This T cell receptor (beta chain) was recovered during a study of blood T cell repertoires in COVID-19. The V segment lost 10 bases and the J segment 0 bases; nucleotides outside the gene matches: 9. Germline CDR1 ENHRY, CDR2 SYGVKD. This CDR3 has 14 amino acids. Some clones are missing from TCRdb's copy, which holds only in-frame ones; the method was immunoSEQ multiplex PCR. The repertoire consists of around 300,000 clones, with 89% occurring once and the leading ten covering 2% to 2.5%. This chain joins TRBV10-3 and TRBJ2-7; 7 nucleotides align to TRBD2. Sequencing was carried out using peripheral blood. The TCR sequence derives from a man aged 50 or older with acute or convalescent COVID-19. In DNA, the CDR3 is TGTGCCACAAATAGCGGGCCGAGCTCCTACGAGCAGTACTTC. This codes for CATNSGPSSYEQYF.